This TCR beta chain was recovered during a study of cytomegalovirus exposure and HLA in healthy donors. Findings and limits, study-wide: Later analysis indicated greater clonal expansion among HLA-associated TCR beta chains than among equally common other chains. It was only CMV serostatus that was available as immune exposure information. Later analysis demonstrated an association between a missense DCLRE1C variant and TCR beta V- and J-gene trimming.

Amplification used 60 Vbeta primers and 13 Jbeta primers. Data came from immunoSEQ multiplex PCR; TCRdb stores just in-frame clones and leaves some out. The table records 150,000 or so clones, around 75% of them present only once. Turning to this clone: Its antigen is not identified.

Per germline, CDR1 MDHEN and CDR2 SYDVKM. The CDR3 covers 13 residues. Between the trimmed V and J ends, which lost 5 bases and 0 bases, there was a span of 7 bases. Healthy individuals who donated bone marrow served as the donors. The J gene is TRBJ1-2, the V gene TRBV28; no clear D gene. Sample: PBMCs. The clonotype was recovered from a man aged 35-49 years in good health and CMV-seronegative. Here the CDR3 reads CASSPRANYGYTF. The CDR3 nucleotides read TGTGCCAGCAGTCCACGGGCTAACTATGGCTACACCTTC.